These T cell receptor beta chains were read from a single sample in a study of Tregs in tolerant kidney transplant recipients. The repertoire was sequenced with immunoSEQ multiplex PCR; TCRdb's copy has only in-frame clones and lacks some. The sample has fewer than 95,000 clones, roughly 93% seen once. The material was CD4+ T cells from blood (PBMCs), obtained 12 months after the transplant. The receptors were gathered from a human patient who received a combined kidney and bone marrow transplant. Some T cells here may be from the graft donor. The CDR3 runs from the conserved cysteine through the conserved F or W. D genes are given only for firm matches. Not all rows give a size; the values are once, few, many and, for expanded clones, a class.

TRBV4-3,TRBJ2-3,NA,NA,CASSQDRGTDTQYF,TGCGCCAGCAGCCAAGATCGAGGGACAGATACGCAGTATTTT
TRBV10-3,TRBJ2-1,TRBD1,NA,CAIRGDRDNEQFF,TGTGCCATCAGGGGTGACAGGGACAATGAGCAGTTCTTC
TRBV10-3,TRBJ2-3,TRBD1,once,CAISPGTGGDDTQYF,TGTGCCATCAGCCCCGGGACAGGGGGTGACGATACGCAGTATTTT
TRBV5-1,TRBJ1-2,NA,NA,CASSLDGQGYTF,TGCGCCAGCAGCTTGGATGGACAGGGCTACACCTTC
TRBV7-8,TRBJ2-7,NA,NA,CASSLGSVTGEQYF,TGTGCCAGCAGCTTAGGTAGCGTCACGGGCGAGCAGTACTTC
TRBV4-3,TRBJ1-5,NA,NA,CASSQDRVDGDQPQHF,TGCGCCAGCAGCCAAGATCGGGTGGACGGGGATCAGCCCCAGCATTTT
TRBV5-1,TRBJ1-6,NA,NA,CASSLTDSNSPLHF,TGCGCCAGCAGCTTGACGGACAGTAATTCACCCCTCCACTTT
TRBV6-4,TRBJ2-6,NA,NA,CASRTGSESSGANVLTF,TGTGCCAGCAGAACAGGGTCTGAGAGCTCTGGGGCCAACGTCCTGACTTTC
TRBV19,TRBJ2-7,TRBD2,NA,CASSVLAGGLNEQYF,TGTGCCAGTAGTGTGCTAGCGGGAGGGCTCAACGAGCAGTACTTC
TRBV14,TRBJ2-7,NA,NA,CASSQDPGCWVYEQYF,TGTGCCAGCAGCCAAGATCCGGGGTGTTGGGTCTACGAGCAGTACTTC
TRBV6-6,TRBJ2-7,NA,NA,CASNRGSTYEQYF,TGTGCCAGCAACCGGGGGTCCACCTACGAGCAGTACTTC
TRBV29-1,TRBJ2-5,TRBD2,NA,CSVEAGGETQYF,TGCAGCGTTGAAGCGGGGGGGGAGACCCAGTACTTC
TRBV7-2,TRBJ2-3,NA,NA,CASSPRIDYKGDTQYF,TGTGCCAGCAGCCCTCGTATCGACTACAAAGGAGATACGCAGTATTTT
TRBV2,TRBJ2-5,NA,NA,CARGDTQETQYF,TGTGCCAGGGGGGACACTCAAGAGACCCAGTACTTC
TRBV28,TRBJ2-7,NA,NA,CASSRQGGTRQYEQYF,TGTGCCAGCAGCCGACAGGGCGGGACTAGGCAGTACGAGCAGTACTTC
TRBV19,TRBJ2-7,NA,NA,CASSMVQGGSYEQYF,TGTGCCAGTAGTATGGTGCAGGGGGGCTCCTACGAGCAGTACTTC
TRBV7-2,TRBJ2-7,NA,NA,CASSLGQLLYEQYF,TGTGCCAGCAGCTTAGGGCAGCTACTATACGAGCAGTACTTC
TRBV6-1,TRBJ2-7,TRBD2,NA,CASRSLTSNPYEQYF,TGTGCCAGCAGGAGCTTGACTAGCAACCCCTACGAGCAGTACTTC
TRBV19,TRBJ2-3,TRBD1,NA,CASSIRTGSTDTQYF,TGTGCCAGTAGTATTAGGACAGGTAGCACAGATACGCAGTATTTT
TRBV5-1,TRBJ2-2,TRBD2,NA,CASSQVAGALGTGELFF,TGCGCCAGCAGCCAAGTAGCGGGAGCTTTGGGTACCGGGGAGCTGTTTTTT
TRBV10-2,TRBJ2-1,TRBD2,NA,CASSELRTSGRQQFF,TGCGCCAGCAGTGAGTTGAGGACTAGCGGGAGGCAGCAGTTCTTC
TRBV10-3,TRBJ1-1,NA,NA,CAISENRQEYTEAFF,TGTGCCATCAGTGAGAACCGGCAGGAATACACTGAAGCTTTCTTT
TRBV5-1,TRBJ2-7,NA,NA,CASSLEGGNSYEQYF,TGCGCCAGCAGCTTGGAAGGCGGCAACTCCTACGAGCAGTACTTC
TRBV27,TRBJ1-2,NA,few,CASSLLGAKFYGYTF,TGTGCCAGCAGTTTACTGGGGGCCAAATTTTATGGCTACACCTTC
TRBV15,TRBJ1-2,NA,NA,CATSGGDGNYGYTF,TGTGCCACCAGCGGGGGGGACGGCAACTATGGCTACACCTTC
TRBV19,TRBJ1-5,NA,NA,CAAKGTGFNQPQHF,TGTGCCGCAAAAGGAACAGGGTTCAATCAGCCCCAGCATTTT
TRBV11-3,TRBJ2-1,NA,NA,CASSLVSGRHNEQFF,TGTGCCAGCAGCTTAGTATCAGGGAGGCACAATGAGCAGTTCTTC
TRBV10-3,TRBJ2-3,TRBD2,NA,CAISDSGTSARTDTQYF,TGTGCCATCAGTGATTCCGGGACTAGTGCTCGCACAGATACGCAGTATTTT
TRBV7-8,TRBJ2-3,NA,NA,CASSQATDTQYF,TGTGCCAGCAGCCAGGCGACAGATACGCAGTATTTT
TRBV19,TRBJ1-2,TRBD1,NA,CASSFPGQIYGYTF,TGTGCCAGTAGCTTCCCGGGACAGATTTATGGCTACACCTTC
TRBV1,TRBJ1-1,NA,NA,CTSSQEKSNRRNTEAFF,TGCACCAGCAGCCAAGAAAAGAGTAACAGGAGGAACACTGAAGCTTTCTTT
TRBV10-3,TRBJ2-1,NA,NA,CAISEIGVGAYNEQFF,TGTGCCATCAGTGAGATAGGGGTGGGGGCATACAATGAGCAGTTCTTC
TRBV6-5,TRBJ1-5,NA,NA,CASSARQGRGQPQHF,TGTGCCAGCAGTGCCCGCCAGGGAAGGGGCCAGCCCCAGCATTTT